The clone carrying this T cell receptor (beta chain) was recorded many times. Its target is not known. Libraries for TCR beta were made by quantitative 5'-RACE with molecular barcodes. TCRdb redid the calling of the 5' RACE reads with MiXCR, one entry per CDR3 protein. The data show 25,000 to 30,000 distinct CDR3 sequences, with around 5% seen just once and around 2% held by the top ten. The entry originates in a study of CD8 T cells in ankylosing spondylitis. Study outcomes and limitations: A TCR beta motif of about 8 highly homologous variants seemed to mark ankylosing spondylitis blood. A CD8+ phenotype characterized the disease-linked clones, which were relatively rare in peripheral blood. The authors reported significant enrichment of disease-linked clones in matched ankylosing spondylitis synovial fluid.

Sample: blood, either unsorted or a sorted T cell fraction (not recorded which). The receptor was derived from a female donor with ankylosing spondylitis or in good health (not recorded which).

The CDR3: CASSETGTGDVYNSPLHF. The CDR3 bases are TGTGCCAGCAGCGAAACCGGGACAGGGGATGTTTATAATTCACCCCTCCACTTT. The chain recombines TRBV9 with TRBJ1-6; 10 bases are a match to TRBD1. CDR3 length: 18 residues. The junction had 10 bases not matched to a gene; V was cut back by 3 bases and J by 4 bases. Germline CDR1 reads SGDLS; CDR2 reads YYNGEE.